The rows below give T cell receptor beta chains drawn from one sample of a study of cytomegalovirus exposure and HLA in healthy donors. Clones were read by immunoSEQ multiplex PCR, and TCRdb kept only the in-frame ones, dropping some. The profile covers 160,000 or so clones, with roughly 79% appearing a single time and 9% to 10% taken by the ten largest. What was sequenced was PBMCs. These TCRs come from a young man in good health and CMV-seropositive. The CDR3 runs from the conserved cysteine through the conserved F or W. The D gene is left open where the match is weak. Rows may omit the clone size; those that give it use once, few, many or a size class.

DNA: TGTGCCAGCAGTGAAACACAGGGAGGGCTAGAGACCCAGTACTTC; CDR3: CASSETQGGLETQYF; V: TRBV6-1; D: .; length: 15; J: TRBJ2-5; size: .
DNA: TGTGCCAGCAGCTCATCCTCGACGGGTCGTGTATTAAACATTCAGTACTTC; CDR3: CASSSSSTGRVLNIQYF; V: TRBV7-9; D: .; length: 17; J: TRBJ2-4; size: once
DNA: TGCGCCAGCAGCCAAGTCAGTAAAGGGGGCTACGAGCAGTACTTC; CDR3: CASSQVSKGGYEQYF; V: TRBV4-1; D: .; length: 15; J: TRBJ2-7; size: .
DNA: TGTGCCAGCAGCTTGGCTCGACAGAACTCTGGGGCCAACGTCCTGACTTTC; CDR3: CASSLARQNSGANVLTF; V: TRBV5-4; D: .; length: 17; J: TRBJ2-6; size: once
DNA: TGTGCCAGCAGCCTGTCCCGGGACAGGGAGGGGGATGAAAAACTGTTTTTT; CDR3: CASSLSRDREGDEKLFF; V: TRBV4-2; D: TRBD1; length: 17; J: TRBJ1-4; size: .
DNA: TGTGCCAGCAGCCACACAGGGGGAATTGGAGAGCAGTACTTC; CDR3: CASSHTGGIGEQYF; V: TRBV11-1; D: TRBD1; length: 14; J: TRBJ2-7; size: .
DNA: TGCAGCCCGACTCGGGTTGGGGAGACCCAGTACTTC; CDR3: CSPTRVGETQYF; V: TRBV29-1; D: .; length: 12; J: TRBJ2-5; size: .
DNA: TGTGCCAGCAGCTTAGAGGCCTCCTACGAGCAGTACTTC; CDR3: CASSLEASYEQYF; V: TRBV11-2; D: .; length: 13; J: TRBJ2-7; size: .
DNA: TGTGCCAGTAGTACCCTCCTGGCGGGACAGATGATAGCCAAAAACATTCAGTACTTC; CDR3: CASSTLLAGQMIAKNIQYF; V: TRBV19; D: .; length: 19; J: TRBJ2-4; size: .
DNA: TGTGCCAGCAGATTCGGACAGGGGAACATTCAGTACTTC; CDR3: CASRFGQGNIQYF; V: TRBV27; D: TRBD1; length: 13; J: TRBJ2-4; size: .
DNA: TGCGCCAGCAGCCGGGAGTCTGGAAACACCATATATTTT; CDR3: CASSRESGNTIYF; V: TRBV4-3; D: .; length: 13; J: TRBJ1-3; size: .
DNA: TGCAGCTTGGGGGGACGCCAAGAGACCCAGTACTTC; CDR3: CSLGGRQETQYF; V: TRBV29-1; D: .; length: 12; J: TRBJ2-5; size: .
DNA: TGTGCCAGCAGCCAAGGGACACCGAACTATGGCTACACCTTC; CDR3: CASSQGTPNYGYTF; V: TRBV7-2; D: .; length: 14; J: TRBJ1-2; size: once
DNA: TGTGCCAGCAGCGGGGACAGTGGTAGACCCTACGAGCAGTACTTC; CDR3: CASSGDSGRPYEQYF; V: TRBV28; D: TRBD1; length: 15; J: TRBJ2-7; size: .
DNA: TGTGCCAGCAGCCGGGACAGCGGAGCCTACAATGAGCAGTTCTTC; CDR3: CASSRDSGAYNEQFF; V: TRBV7-9; D: TRBD1; length: 15; J: TRBJ2-1; size: .
DNA: TGTGCCAGCAGTTTCGATACAGGGGACACTGAAGCTTTCTTT; CDR3: CASSFDTGDTEAFF; V: TRBV6-5; D: TRBD1; length: 14; J: TRBJ1-1; size: few
DNA: TGTGCCAGCAGTCAGTTCGGGGGGGGGAACACTGAAGCTTTCTTT; CDR3: CASSQFGGGNTEAFF; V: TRBV2; D: .; length: 15; J: TRBJ1-1; size: .
DNA: TGCGCCAGTCGAGATCCCATGAACACTGAAGCTTTCTTT; CDR3: CASRDPMNTEAFF; V: TRBV5-1; D: .; length: 13; J: TRBJ1-1; size: .
DNA: TGTGCCAGCAGCTTACGGACAGGGGGTAGCAATCAGCCCCAGCATTTT; CDR3: CASSLRTGGSNQPQHF; V: TRBV13; D: TRBD1; length: 16; J: TRBJ1-5; size: .
DNA: TGTGCCAGCAGTTTAACCGAGGGGGCCGGGGAGCTGTTTTTT; CDR3: CASSLTEGAGELFF; V: TRBV28; D: .; length: 14; J: TRBJ2-2; size: .
DNA: TGTGCCATCAGATGGACAGGGAGCACAGATACGCAGTATTTT; CDR3: CAIRWTGSTDTQYF; V: TRBV10-3; D: TRBD1; length: 14; J: TRBJ2-3; size: .
DNA: TGTGCCAGCAGCGGGGATAGTGGGGCGTTGGGGCTCTTC; CDR3: CASSGDSGALGLF; V: TRBV7-9; D: .; length: 13; J: TRBJ2-1; size: .
DNA: TGTGCCAGCTCACCGCTGACTAGCGGGAGTCTCAATGAGCAGTTCTTC; CDR3: CASSPLTSGSLNEQFF; V: TRBV18; D: TRBD2; length: 16; J: TRBJ2-1; size: .
DNA: TGTGCCGTAGCCACCGGGGAGCTGTTTTTT; CDR3: CAVATGELFF; V: TRBV29-1; D: .; length: 10; J: TRBJ2-2; size: few
DNA: TGTGCCAGCAGCTTAGTTACAGGGGCCCAAGAGACCCAGTACTTC; CDR3: CASSLVTGAQETQYF; V: TRBV7-9; D: TRBD1; length: 15; J: TRBJ2-5; size: .
DNA: TGTGCCAGCAGCTTGGGGGAGATAGCCAAAAACATTCAGTACTTC; CDR3: CASSLGEIAKNIQYF; V: TRBV5-6; D: .; length: 15; J: TRBJ2-4; size: .
DNA: TGTGCCAGCTCACCTACAGGGGACGGCTACACCTTC; CDR3: CASSPTGDGYTF; V: TRBV18; D: TRBD1; length: 12; J: TRBJ1-2; size: .
DNA: TGTGCCAGCAGTACAACCTCAGGGGACACTGAAGCTTTCTTT; CDR3: CASSTTSGDTEAFF; V: TRBV6-5; D: .; length: 14; J: TRBJ1-1; size: .
DNA: TGTGCCAGCAGCTTAACGCGTGGGGGGATGACTTTCTTT; CDR3: CASSLTRGGMTFF; V: TRBV7-3; D: .; length: 13; J: TRBJ1-1; size: once
DNA: .; CDR3: CASSLGVGQGSYQQHF; V: TRBV5-4; D: .; length: 16; J: TRBJ2-7; size: .
DNA: TGTGCCAGCAGCGTCGGGGGGGAGAATCAGCCCCAGCATTTT; CDR3: CASSVGGENQPQHF; V: TRBV9; D: .; length: 14; J: TRBJ1-5; size: .
DNA: TGTGCCAGCAGCCTCGCAGGGAACATTCAGTACTTC; CDR3: CASSLAGNIQYF; V: TRBV7-9; D: .; length: 12; J: TRBJ2-4; size: .
DNA: TGTGCCAGCAGCTTGATAGCGGGAGAGGACGAGCAGTACTTC; CDR3: CASSLIAGEDEQYF; V: TRBV7-9; D: TRBD2; length: 14; J: TRBJ2-7; size: .